The TCR beta chain under discussion was sequenced for a study of T-cell reconstitution after alpha-beta-depleted transplantation in children. Findings of the study overall: By about two months after transplant, alpha-beta T cells reportedly arose from several hundred graft clones that had expanded.

The V gene's germline CDR1 is LGHNA and CDR2 YNFKEQ. V was pared by 0 bases and J by 2 bases, with 5 bases between. CDR3 size: 13 residues. This clonotype appeared many times. What it recognizes is unknown. TCRbeta library preparation incorporated unique molecular identifiers. Via MiXCR, TCRdb re-called the PCR reads, giving one row per CDR3 protein. The repertoire holds some 87,000 distinct CDR3 sequences, with roughly a sixth as singletons. This specimen consisted of PBMCs, mostly from graft donor cells, obtained 180 days after TCRalphabeta/CD19-depleted stem cell transplant. This clonotype was sampled from a male patient between 2 and 9 years old who had a stem cell transplant for acute lymphoblastic leukemia, so the T cells may come from the graft donor. The V call is TRBV4-2, the J call TRBJ2-7; D not resolved. The CDR3 coding sequence is TGTGCCAGCAGCCAAGATGAGGCCTACGAGCAGTACTTC. This codes for CASSQDEAYEQYF.